The 22 T cell receptor beta chains in this list originate from one sample, sequenced in a study of tumor-infiltrating lymphocytes in primary liver carcinoma (dated by TCRdb to between 2016 and 2019). These reads were obtained on an Illumina HiSeq 2500. Starting from roughly 540 ng total RNA, TCRbeta-specific cDNA was produced by reverse transcription with a constant-region primer and ProtoScript II reverse transcriptase. Construction of the TCRbeta libraries relied on three nested rounds of multiplex PCR, following a slightly modified ARM-PCR procedure. Multiplex TRBV1-TRBV30 forward primers and a Cbeta reverse primer were used in the first two PCR rounds, each of which was run for around 10 cycles. TCRdb reran the public reads through fastp at Q25 and MiXCR, keeping productive beta chains. Rows matching on CDR3 protein sequence are summarized as one entry with the most common DNA and genes. This sample gives 95,000 to 100,000 distinct CDR3 sequences in total; 55% to 80% of them show up just once. Of the sample, 12% falls within the top ten clones.

Without any cell sorting, total RNA and DNA were extracted together from approximately 22-30 mg of bulk tissue using the AllPrep DNA/RNA mini kit. The specimen sequenced was liver tumor tissue from sampling region 2. In light of the paper, this sample's cell subset or site label describes: tumor region T2, inferior pole. The source of these receptors is a woman aged 55-70 years with primary liver carcinoma and hepatitis B virus infection.

Concerning this clonotype itself: The germline gene is not matched at one end of the junction; a read error may be the cause. The chain links TRBV11-2 to TRBJ1-2; D remains unclear. The CDR3 is 14 residues long. Germline-derived CDR1 and CDR2 are SGHAT and FQNNGV. CDR3 sequence: CASSLSLTAYGYNF. The CDR3 DNA follows: TGTGCCAGCAGCCTAAGTTTAACGGCGTATGGCTACAACTTC.

Details on this clonotype: The junction differs from germline at one of its ends, possibly a read error. CDR3: CASSYFRTGRADPFF. The CDR3 bases are TGTGCAAGCAGTTACTTTCGGACAGGGAGGGCTGATCCTTTCTTT. The V call is TRBV6-2 or TRBV6-3, the J call TRBJ1-1; 8 bases fit TRBD1. This CDR3 comprises 15 residues. Looked up from germline, CDR1 is MNHEY and CDR2 is SVGEGT.

V usage is TRBV28 and J usage is TRBJ2-5; a weak D match, TRBD2 (5 bases). Trimming pared 8 bases from V and 5 bases from J, leaving 18 bases between. This CDR3 has 14 residues. CDR1 and CDR2 from the germline V gene are MDHEN and SYDVKM. In DNA form, the CDR3 reads TGTGCCAGCGGTCCCCCGAGGGTGCCGGAGACCCAGTACTTC. Translation gives CASGPPRVPETQYF.

As to this clonotype: Being one base from a much bigger clone, this may be a read error. The chain has TRBV5-6 and TRBJ2-3, with TRBD1 as a possible D gene (5 bases). V was pared by 1 base and J by 6 bases, with 15 bases between. The germline CDR1 and CDR2 sequences are SGHDT and YYEEEE. The CDR3 totals 15 residues. This CDR3 is CASSLYGGALDTQYF. The CDR3 DNA sequence: TGTGCCAGCAGCTTGTACGGTGGGGCGTTGGATACGCAGTATTTT. The complete variable domain, with remaining parts taken from reference TRBV5-6 and TRBJ2-3, reads DAGVTQSPTHLIKTRGQQVTLRCSPKSGHDTVSWYQQALGQGPQFIFQYYEEEERQRGNFPDRFSGHQFPNYSSELNVNALLLGDSALYLCASSLYGGALDTQYFGPGTRLTVL.

The V call is TRBV29-1, the J call TRBJ1-2, with D maybe TRBD1 (5 bases). The CDR3 is 12 residues long. Trimming stripped 6 bases from V and 4 bases from J, with 12 bases between. Looked up from germline, CDR1 is SQVTM and CDR2 is ANQGSEA. The CDR3 here is CSVKAGGYGYTF. The DNA of the CDR3 is TGCAGCGTCAAGGCGGGGGGCTATGGCTACACCTTC.

Regarding this clonotype: No conserved phenylalanine or tryptophan ends this CDR3, so it is likely a read error. The CDR3 coding sequence is TGCAGCGCCAGGCTCCTTGGGGTAGGACTAAGAGGTACGCAGTATCTT. This gives the protein CSARLLGVGLRGTQYL. The J gene is TRBJ2-3, the V gene TRBV29-1, with a tentative D call TRBD2 (6 bases). CDR1 is SQVTM and CDR2 is ANQGSEA in the germline V gene. This CDR3 has 16 amino acids. V was shortened by 7 bases and J by 8 bases, with 28 bases between the two germline ends.

A word on this clonotype: An end of the junction does not agree with germline; a read error may underlie this. This rearrangement joins TRBV6-1 to TRBJ1-4; D perhaps matches TRBD1 (5 bases). This CDR3 is built from 15 residues. Germline loops: CDR1 MNHNS, CDR2 SASEGT. DNA of the CDR3: TGTGCCAGCAGTGCAAGGTGGGGCGCGACCAAAAAAGTGTTTTTT. Translated, it gives CASSARWGATKKVFF.

This clonotype was counted at least ten times. A much larger clone differs by one base, so this may be a read error. In this CDR3 the conserved last residue, phenylalanine or tryptophan, is missing, so a read error is likely. The chain has TRBV11-2 and TRBJ1-3, with D unresolved. Germline CDR1 and CDR2: SGHAT and FQNNGV. The CDR3 contains 15 residues. The V gene lost 0 bases and the J gene lost 0 bases, with 6 bases spanning the gap. The CDR3 loop reads CASSLEPSSGNTIYL. The CDR3 DNA reads as TGTGCCAGCAGCTTAGAACCCAGCTCTGGAAACACCATATATCTT.

About this clonotype itself: Its ends do not fully match the called genes, so a read error is possible. The rearrangement links TRBV6-1 to TRBJ1-1; no reliable D call. The CDR3 totals 14 residues. Germline-derived CDR1 and CDR2 are MNHNS and SASEGT. As DNA, the CDR3 is TGTGTCAGCAGTTACGAGCGGGCGGTGGGCGCGGCTTTCTTC. Translated: CVSSYERAVGAAFF.

This clonotype was counted many times. This chain uses TRBV29-1 with TRBJ1-2; tentatively, D is TRBD1 (5 bases). Trimming removed 5 bases from V and 8 bases from J, with 21 bases in between. The length of the CDR3 is 14 residues. The germline CDR1 and CDR2 sequences are SQVTM and ANQGSEA. The CDR3 loop is CSVRLRGGLGGYTF. The CDR3 nucleotides read TGCAGCGTTCGGTTGAGGGGCGGATTGGGAGGCTACACCTTC.

The CDR3 loop reads CASSFKGRGAEQYF. The CDR3 region has the DNA TGTGCCAGCAGTTTTAAGGGACGGGGGGCCGAGCAGTACTTC. This chain connects TRBV6-5 to TRBJ2-7, with D possibly matching TRBD2 (7 bases). This CDR3 has 14 amino acids. Looked up from germline, CDR1 is MNHEY and CDR2 is SVGAGI. Between the trimmed V and J ends, which lost 4 bases and 6 bases, there was a span of 16 bases.

Concerning this clonotype: One end of the junction does not line up with germline, which may come from a read error. The chain couples TRBV11-3 to TRBJ2-3, with D unclear. The CDR3 extends over 15 amino acids. Germline V gene sequence: CDR1 SGHNT, CDR2 YENEEA. The CDR3 loop reads CTSSLDRHTADTQYF. CDR3 sequence (DNA): TGTACCAGCAGCTTAGATCGACATACTGCAGACACGCAGTATTTT.

The chain couples TRBV6-1 to TRBJ1-1, with unresolved D. Germline CDR1 is MNHNS and CDR2 is SASEGT. The CDR3 runs to 13 residues. In DNA form, the CDR3 reads TGTACCTGCAGTGCCGGGGAGAACACTGAAGCTTTCTTT. This codes for CTCSAGENTEAFF.

As concerns this clonotype: One end of the junction is discordant with germline, which a read error may explain. The rearrangement joins TRBV11-2 to TRBJ1-2; the D gene is possibly TRBD1 (5 bases). The CDR3 contains 15 residues. Germline V lookup: CDR1 SGHAT, CDR2 FQNNGV. Written as DNA, the CDR3 is TGTGCCAGTAGCCCCCGCCAGACAGAAAGCTATGGCTACACGTTC. Protein product: CASSPRQTESYGYTF.

In its sample, this clonotype was seen a few times. This could be a read error, since a much larger clone is one nucleotide away. The V and J genes are TRBV4-1 and TRBJ1-5, with 7 bases that match TRBD1. The CDR3 is 17 residues long. Germline V lookup: CDR1 MGHRA, CDR2 YSYEKL. Unmatched junction bases numbered 13, after V lost 4 bases and J lost 4 bases. The CDR3 coding sequence is TGCGCCAGCAGCCCTCGACAGGGAGTAACCCCTAATCAGCCCCAGCATTTT. It translates to CASSPRQGVTPNQPQHF.

This clonotype has a count of ten or more. The chain recombines TRBV28 with TRBJ1-2; perhaps TRBD1 as D (5 bases). The CDR3 runs to 15 residues. The germline V gene encodes CDR1 MDHEN and CDR2 SYDVKM. With 2 bases removed from V and 3 bases from J, the gap between germline ends came to 13 bases. The CDR3 DNA follows: TGTGCCAGCAGTTTAGTGGGGCAGGGATACTATGGCTACACCTTC. Residues: CASSLVGQGYYGYTF.

This clonotype was detected once. This CDR3 reads CEGGLLREHRTDTQYF. The DNA of the CDR3 is TGTGAAGGCGGCTTACTGCGGGAGCATCGCACAGATACGCAGTATTTT. V gene TRBV11-2 combines with J gene TRBJ2-3; 7 bases map to TRBD2. The length of the CDR3 is 16 residues. Germline assignment: CDR1 SGHAT and CDR2 FQNNGV.

To note about this clonotype: An end of the junction differs from the germline gene, which may be a read error. CDR3 bases: TGCAGTGTTGAGGGACTAGAGGGAGGGGGTCCCTACAATGAGCAGTTCTTC. The encoded protein is CSVEGLEGGGPYNEQFF. The V call is TRBV29-1, the J call TRBJ2-1, with TRBD2 matching over 8 bases. The CDR3 extends over 17 amino acids. The germline CDR1 and CDR2 sequences are SQVTM and ANQGSEA.

This clonotype is categorized as medium-sized. The J gene is TRBJ2-2, the V gene TRBV11-2, with D unresolved. CDR1 SGHAT and CDR2 FQNNGV come from the germline V gene. Trimming removed 1 base at V and 7 bases at J, with 7 bases between. This CDR3 spans 13 amino acids. The CDR3 here is CASSLVRYGELFF. Here the CDR3 DNA reads TGTGCCAGCAGCTTAGTGCGTTACGGGGAGCTGTTTTTT.

This clonotype was observed a single time. Mismatch with germline at one junction end may stem from a read error. This chain connects TRBV10-1 to TRBJ2-3; TRBD2 matches 7 bases. The germline V gene has CDR1 WNHNN and CDR2 SYGVQD (reference sequence). The CDR3 runs 15 residues. The CDR3 here is CATSESLGGADTQYF. The DNA of the CDR3 is TGCGCCACCAGTGAGTCATTGGGGGGGGCAGATACGCAGTATTTT.

This clonotype has a handful of counts. At one boundary the junction diverges from the germline segment, which might be a read error. The chain carries TRBV11-2 and TRBJ2-3, with D uncertain. The closer fit of TRBJ1-5 to the DNA end suggests the J call may be wrong. CDR1 and CDR2 from the germline V gene are SGHAT and FQNNGV. The CDR3 spans 14 residues. In DNA form, the CDR3 reads TGTACCAGCAGCTTATCCGCCAGCACAGATACGCAGCATTTT. This translates into CTSSLSASTDTQHF.

This clonotype was observed at least ten times. V usage is TRBV6-5 and J usage is TRBJ2-7; TRBD1 matches 9 bases. The germline V gene encodes CDR1 MNHEY and CDR2 SVGAGI. V was pared by 2 bases and J by 3 bases, with 2 bases of the junction left unmatched. This CDR3 is built from 14 residues. The CDR3 DNA reads as TGTGCCAGCAGTTACAGGACAGGGGTCTACGAGCAGTACTTC. This gives the protein CASSYRTGVYEQYF.